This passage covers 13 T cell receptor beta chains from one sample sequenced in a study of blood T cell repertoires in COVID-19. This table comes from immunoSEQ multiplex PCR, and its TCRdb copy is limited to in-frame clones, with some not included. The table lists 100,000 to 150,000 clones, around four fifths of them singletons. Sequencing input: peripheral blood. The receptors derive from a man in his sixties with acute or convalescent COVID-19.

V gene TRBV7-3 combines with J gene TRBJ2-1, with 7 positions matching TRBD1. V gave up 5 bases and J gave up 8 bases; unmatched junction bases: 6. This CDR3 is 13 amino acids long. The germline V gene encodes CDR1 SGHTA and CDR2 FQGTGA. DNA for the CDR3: TGTGCCAGCAGCCCGACAGGGTACGATGAGCAGTTCTTC. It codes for CASSPTGYDEQFF. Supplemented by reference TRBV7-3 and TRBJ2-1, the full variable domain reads GAGVSQTPSNKVTEKGKYVELRCDPISGHTALYWYRQSLGQGPEFLIYFQGTGAADDSGLPNDRFFAVRPEGSVSTLKIQRTERGDSAVYLCASSPTGYDEQFFGPGTRLTVL.

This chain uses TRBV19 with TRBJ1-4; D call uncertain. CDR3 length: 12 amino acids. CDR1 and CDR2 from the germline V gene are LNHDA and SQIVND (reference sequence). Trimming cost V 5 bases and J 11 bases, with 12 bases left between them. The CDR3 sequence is CASSGGYRKLFF. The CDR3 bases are TGTGCCAGTAGTGGAGGGTATCGGAAACTGTTTTTT. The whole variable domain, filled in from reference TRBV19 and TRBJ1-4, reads DGGITQSPKYLFRKEGQNVTLSCEQNLNHDAMYWYRQDPGQGLRLIYYSQIVNDFQKGDIAEGYSVSREKKESFPLTVTSAQKNPTAFYLCASSGGYRKLFFGSGTQLSVL.

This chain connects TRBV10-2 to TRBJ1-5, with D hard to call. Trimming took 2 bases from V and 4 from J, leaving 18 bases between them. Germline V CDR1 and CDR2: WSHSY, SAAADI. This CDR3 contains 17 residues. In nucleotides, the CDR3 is TGCGCCAGCAGTGAGCGGTATGATGAAGTCCCTAATCAGCCCCAGCATTTT. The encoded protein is CASSERYDEVPNQPQHF.

Here the CDR3 reads CASSPNGGRAGGYTF. The CDR3 coding sequence is TGTGCCAGCAGCCCTAACGGGGGGCGGGCAGGCGGCTACACCTTC. The V call is TRBV7-2, the J call TRBJ1-2; TRBD1 might be the D (6 bases). The CDR3 totals 15 residues. Per the germline V gene, CDR1 is SGHTA and CDR2 is FQGNSA. Trimming cost V 5 bases and J 8 bases, with 21 bases left between them.

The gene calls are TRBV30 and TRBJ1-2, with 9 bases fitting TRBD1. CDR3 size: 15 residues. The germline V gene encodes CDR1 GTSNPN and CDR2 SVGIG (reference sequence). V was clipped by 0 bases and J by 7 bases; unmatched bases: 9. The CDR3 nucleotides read TGTGCCTGGAGTGTAGGTTTGGGGACAGGGCCTGGCTACACCTTC. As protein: CAWSVGLGTGPGYTF.

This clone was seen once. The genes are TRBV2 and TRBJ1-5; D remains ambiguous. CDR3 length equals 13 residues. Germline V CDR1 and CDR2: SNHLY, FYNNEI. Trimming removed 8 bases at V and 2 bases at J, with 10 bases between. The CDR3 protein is CASSYEGNQPQHF. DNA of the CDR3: TGTGCCAGCTCCTACGAGGGCAATCAGCCCCAGCATTTT.

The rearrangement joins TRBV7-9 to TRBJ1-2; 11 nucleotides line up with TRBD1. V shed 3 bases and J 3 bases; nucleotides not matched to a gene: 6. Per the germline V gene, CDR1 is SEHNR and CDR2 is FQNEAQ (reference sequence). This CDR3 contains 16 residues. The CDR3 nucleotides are TGTGCCAGCAGCTTCCTCCGGGACAGGGGGGACTATGGCTACACCTTC. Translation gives CASSFLRDRGDYGYTF. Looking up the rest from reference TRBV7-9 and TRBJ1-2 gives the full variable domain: DTGVSQNPRHKITKRGQNVTFRCDPISEHNRLYWYRQTLGQGPEFLTYFQNEAQLEKSRLLSDRFSAERPKGSFSTLEIQRTEQGDSAMYLCASSFLRDRGDYGYTFGSGTRLTVV.

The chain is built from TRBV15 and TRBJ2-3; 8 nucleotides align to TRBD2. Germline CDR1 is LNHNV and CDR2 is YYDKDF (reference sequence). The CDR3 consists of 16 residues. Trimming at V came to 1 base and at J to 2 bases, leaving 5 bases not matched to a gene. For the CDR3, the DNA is TGTGCCACCAGCAGAGTGGCTAGCGGGCTCACAGATACGCAGTATTTT. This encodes CATSRVASGLTDTQYF.

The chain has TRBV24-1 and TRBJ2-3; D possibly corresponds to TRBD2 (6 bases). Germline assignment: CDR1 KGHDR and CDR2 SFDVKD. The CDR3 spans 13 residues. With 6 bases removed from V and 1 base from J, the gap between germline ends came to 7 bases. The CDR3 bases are TGTGCCACCAGTACGGGGGGCACAGATACGCAGTATTTT. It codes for CATSTGGTDTQYF.

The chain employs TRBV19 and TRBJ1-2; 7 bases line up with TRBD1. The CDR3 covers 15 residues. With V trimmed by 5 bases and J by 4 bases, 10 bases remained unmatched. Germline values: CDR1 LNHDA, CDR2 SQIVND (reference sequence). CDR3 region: CASSGLRTGSYGYTF. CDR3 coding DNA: TGTGCCAGTAGTGGTCTTAGGACAGGATCCTATGGCTACACCTTC.

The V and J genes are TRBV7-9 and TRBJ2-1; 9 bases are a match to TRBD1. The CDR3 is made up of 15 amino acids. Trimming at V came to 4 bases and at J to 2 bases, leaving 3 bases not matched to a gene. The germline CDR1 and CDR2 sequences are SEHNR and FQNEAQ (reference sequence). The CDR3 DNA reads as TGTGCCAGCAGCTCGGGACAGGGCGCCTACAATGAGCAGTTCTTC. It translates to CASSSGQGAYNEQFF.

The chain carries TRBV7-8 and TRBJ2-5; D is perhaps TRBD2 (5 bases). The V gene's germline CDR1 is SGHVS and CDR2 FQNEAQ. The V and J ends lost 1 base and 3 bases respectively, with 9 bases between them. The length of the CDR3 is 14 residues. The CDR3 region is CASSLGGAKETQYF. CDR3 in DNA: TGTGCCAGCAGCTTAGGGGGAGCCAAAGAGACCCAGTACTTC.

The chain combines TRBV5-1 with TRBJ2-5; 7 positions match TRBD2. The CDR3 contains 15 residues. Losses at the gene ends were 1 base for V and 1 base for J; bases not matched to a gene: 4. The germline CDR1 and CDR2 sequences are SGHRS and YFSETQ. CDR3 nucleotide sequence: TGCGCCAGCAGCTTGTATTCGGGGGGCCAAGAGACCCAGTACTTC. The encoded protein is CASSLYSGGQETQYF.